This TCR beta chain emerged from a study of blood T cell repertoires in COVID-19. About the study: Sources were T cells, B-cell-depleted T cells, or PBMCs; the material itself was cDNA or gDNA.

V was clipped by 5 bases and J by 1 base; unmatched bases: 12. Germline V gives CDR1 MDHEN, CDR2 SYDVKM. This CDR3 has 18 residues. Clones were read by immunoSEQ multiplex PCR, and TCRdb kept only the in-frame ones, dropping some. The table lists some 390,000 clones, around 87% of them singletons. Seattle participants joined during active infection and were tracked over time. Material: peripheral blood. The sequence was collected from a woman aged 55 to 70 with COVID-19, enrolled during active disease. This chain uses TRBV28 with TRBJ2-7; the match to TRBD2 covers 12 bases. DNA of the CDR3: TGTGCCAGCAGTAAATTCCCGCAGACTAGCGGGGGTTCCTACGAGCAGTACTTC. Translated, it gives CASSKFPQTSGGSYEQYF.